This TCR beta chain was identified during a study of read filtering for tumor transcriptome and immune sequencing. Overall study findings and caveats: In IR-seq, single-read clonotypes were about 80% of clonotypes but around 3.5% of reads.

This library used about 400 ng RNA and molecular barcoded adaptors spanning alpha/delta and beta/gamma chains. A single record per CDR3 protein comes from TCRdb applying MiXCR to the reads. The table has about 46,000 distinct CDR3 sequences, about a fifth seen once. There are 13 residues in the CDR3. Germline V gives CDR1 SNHLY, CDR2 FYNNEI. V was clipped by 7 bases and J by 3 bases, with 12 bases between them. At least ten counts were recorded for this clonotype. Its cognate antigen is unknown. The TCR comes from a donor aged 40 or over with multiple myeloma. The chain links TRBV2 to TRBJ1-1; D uncertain. The specimen was a population of CD138-negative cells sorted from bone marrow. The CDR3 protein is CASIIRRDTEAFF. The CDR3 bases are TGTGCCAGCATTATCCGGAGGGACACTGAAGCTTTCTTT.